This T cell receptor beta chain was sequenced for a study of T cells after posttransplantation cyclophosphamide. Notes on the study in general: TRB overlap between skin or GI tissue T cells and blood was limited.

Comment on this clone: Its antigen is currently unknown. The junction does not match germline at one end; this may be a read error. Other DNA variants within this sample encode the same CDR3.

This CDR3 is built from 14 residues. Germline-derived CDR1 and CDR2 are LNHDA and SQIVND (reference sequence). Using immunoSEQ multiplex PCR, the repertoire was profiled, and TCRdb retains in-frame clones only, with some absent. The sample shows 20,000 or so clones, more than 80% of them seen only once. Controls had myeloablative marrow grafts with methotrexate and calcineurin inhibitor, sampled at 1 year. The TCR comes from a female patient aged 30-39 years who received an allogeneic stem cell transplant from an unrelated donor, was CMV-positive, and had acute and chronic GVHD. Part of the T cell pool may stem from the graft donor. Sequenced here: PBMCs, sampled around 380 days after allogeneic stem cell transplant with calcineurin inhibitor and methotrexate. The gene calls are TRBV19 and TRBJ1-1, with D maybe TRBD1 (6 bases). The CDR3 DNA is TGCGCCAGTTACAGGGTTTTTAGGGACACTGAAGCTTTCTTT. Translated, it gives CASYRVFRDTEAFF.